A single TCR beta chain is shown here with its context. These data belong to a study of control samples from healthy donors and cancer patients. Clones were sequenced by immunoSEQ multiplex PCR, and TCRdb holds only the in-frame ones, with some missing. Of under 70,000 clones listed, roughly 95% are singletons. J was trimmed by 8 bases and V by 0 bases; bases with no gene match: 10. The CDR3 spans 16 residues. The V gene's germline CDR1 is LGHDT and CDR2 YNNKEL (reference sequence). V gene TRBV3-1 (or the pseudogene TRBV3-2) combines with J gene TRBJ1-2, with TRBD1 matching over 9 bases. The TCR comes from a woman aged 18 to 35 in good health. The sequencing sample was made of blood. CDR3 loop: CASSQDPDRGIEGYTF. For the CDR3, the DNA is TGTGCCAGCAGCCAAGACCCAGACAGGGGGATAGAGGGCTACACCTTC.